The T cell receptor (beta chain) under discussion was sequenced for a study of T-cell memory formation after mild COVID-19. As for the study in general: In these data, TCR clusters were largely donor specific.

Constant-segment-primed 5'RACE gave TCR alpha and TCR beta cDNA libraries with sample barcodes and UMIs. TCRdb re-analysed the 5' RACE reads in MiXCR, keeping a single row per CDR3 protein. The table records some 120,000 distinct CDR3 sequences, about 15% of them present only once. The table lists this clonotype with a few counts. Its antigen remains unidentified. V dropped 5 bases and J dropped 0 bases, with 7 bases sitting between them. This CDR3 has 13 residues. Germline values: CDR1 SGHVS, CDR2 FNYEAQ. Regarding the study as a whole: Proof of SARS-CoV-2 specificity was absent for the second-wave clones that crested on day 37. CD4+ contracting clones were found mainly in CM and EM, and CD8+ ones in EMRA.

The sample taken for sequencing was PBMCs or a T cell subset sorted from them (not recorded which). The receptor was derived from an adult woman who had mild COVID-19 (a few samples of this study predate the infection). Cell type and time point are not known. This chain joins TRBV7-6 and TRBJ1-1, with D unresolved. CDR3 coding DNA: TGTGCCAGCAGCGGACCCCTGAACACTGAAGCTTTCTTT. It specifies CASSGPLNTEAFF.